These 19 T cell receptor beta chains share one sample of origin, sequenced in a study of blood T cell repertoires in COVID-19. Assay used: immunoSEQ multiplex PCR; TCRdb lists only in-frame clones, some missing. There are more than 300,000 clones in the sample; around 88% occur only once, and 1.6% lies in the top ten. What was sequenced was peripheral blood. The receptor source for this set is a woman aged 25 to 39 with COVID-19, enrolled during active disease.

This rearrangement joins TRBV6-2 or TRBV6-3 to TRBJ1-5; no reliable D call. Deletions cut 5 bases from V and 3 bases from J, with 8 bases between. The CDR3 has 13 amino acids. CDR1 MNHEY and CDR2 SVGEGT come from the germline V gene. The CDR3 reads CASSPRDNQPQHF. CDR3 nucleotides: TGTGCCAGCAGTCCGAGGGACAATCAGCCCCAGCATTTT.

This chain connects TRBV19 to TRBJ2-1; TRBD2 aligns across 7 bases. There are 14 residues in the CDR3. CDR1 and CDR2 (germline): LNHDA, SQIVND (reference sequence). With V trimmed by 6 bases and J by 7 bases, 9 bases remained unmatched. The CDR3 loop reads CASRSRGGTNEQFF. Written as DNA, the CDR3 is TGTGCCAGTAGGTCCCGGGGAGGGACGAATGAGCAGTTCTTC.

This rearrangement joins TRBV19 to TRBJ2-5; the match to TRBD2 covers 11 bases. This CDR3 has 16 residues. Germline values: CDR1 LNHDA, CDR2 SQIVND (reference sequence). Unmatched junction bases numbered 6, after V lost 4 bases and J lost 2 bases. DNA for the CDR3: TGTGCCAGTAGTACAACTAGCGGGGGCCCACAAGAGACCCAGTACTTC. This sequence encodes CASSTTSGGPQETQYF.

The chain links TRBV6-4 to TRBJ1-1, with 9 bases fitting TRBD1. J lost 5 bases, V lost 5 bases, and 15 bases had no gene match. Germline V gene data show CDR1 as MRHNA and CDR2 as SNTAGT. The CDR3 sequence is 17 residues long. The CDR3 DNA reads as TGTGCCAGCAGTCCATCTACAGGGGGCGCGAAGTGGACTGAAGCTTTCTTT. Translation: CASSPSTGGAKWTEAFF.

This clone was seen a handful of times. The CDR3 spells CASSPRRANEQFF. The CDR3 DNA is TGTGCCAGCAGTCCCCGGAGGGCCAATGAGCAGTTCTTC. This chain connects TRBV27 to TRBJ2-1; D possibly corresponds to TRBD2 (6 bases). Germline V gene lookup returns CDR1 MNHEY and CDR2 SMNVEV (reference sequence). The germline V and J ends were trimmed by 5 bases and 6 bases, with 11 bases remaining between them. This CDR3 region has 13 residues.

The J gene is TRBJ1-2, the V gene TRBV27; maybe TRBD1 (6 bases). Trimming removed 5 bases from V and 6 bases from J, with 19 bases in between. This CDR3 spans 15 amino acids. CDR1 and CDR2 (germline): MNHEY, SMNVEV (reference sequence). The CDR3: CASSPSTGRVDGYTF. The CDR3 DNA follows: TGTGCCAGCAGTCCGTCGACAGGACGGGTCGATGGCTACACCTTC.

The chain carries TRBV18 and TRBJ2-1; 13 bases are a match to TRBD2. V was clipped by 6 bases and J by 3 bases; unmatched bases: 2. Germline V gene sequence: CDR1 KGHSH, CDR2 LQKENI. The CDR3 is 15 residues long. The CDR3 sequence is CASSTSGGLYNEQFF. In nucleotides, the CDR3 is TGTGCCAGCTCGACTAGCGGGGGGCTCTACAATGAGCAGTTCTTC.

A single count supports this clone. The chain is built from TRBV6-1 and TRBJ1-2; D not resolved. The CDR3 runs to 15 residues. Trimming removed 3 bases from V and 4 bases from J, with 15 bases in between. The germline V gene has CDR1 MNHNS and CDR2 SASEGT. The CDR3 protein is CASSDFRRVVYGYTF. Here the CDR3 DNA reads TGTGCCAGCAGTGATTTCCGTCGCGTCGTCTATGGCTACACCTTC.

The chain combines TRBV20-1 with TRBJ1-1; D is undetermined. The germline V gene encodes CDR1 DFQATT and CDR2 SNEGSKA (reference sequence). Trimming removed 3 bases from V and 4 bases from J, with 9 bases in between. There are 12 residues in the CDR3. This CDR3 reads CSASYSSTEAFF. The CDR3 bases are TGCAGTGCTAGTTACTCGAGCACTGAAGCTTTCTTT.

In nucleotides, the CDR3 is TGTGCCACTGCCACAAGGACAGGGCTGAGCGAAAAACTGTTTTTT. It translates to CATATRTGLSEKLFF. The rearrangement joins TRBV28 to TRBJ1-4; 8 positions agree with TRBD1. Germline CDR1 and CDR2: MDHEN and SYDVKM. CDR3 length equals 15 residues. V was clipped by 10 bases and J by 8 bases; unmatched bases: 15. Together with reference TRBV28 and TRBJ1-4, the CDR3 gives the full variable domain: DVKVTQSSRYLVKRTGEKVFLECVQDMDHENMFWYRQDPGLGLRLIYFSYDVKMKEKGDIPEGYSVSREKKERFSLILESASTNQTSMYLCATATRTGLSEKLFFGSGTQLSVL.

CDR3 sequence: CASSVQGASGNTIYF. The DNA for the CDR3 is TGTGCCAGCAGCGTACAGGGGGCATCTGGAAACACCATATATTTT. The chain joins TRBV9 to TRBJ1-3, with 8 nucleotides matching TRBD1. This CDR3 has 15 residues. V shed 1 base, J shed 1 base, and the junction held 1 base outside the gene matches. Looked up from germline, CDR1 is SGDLS and CDR2 is YYNGEE.

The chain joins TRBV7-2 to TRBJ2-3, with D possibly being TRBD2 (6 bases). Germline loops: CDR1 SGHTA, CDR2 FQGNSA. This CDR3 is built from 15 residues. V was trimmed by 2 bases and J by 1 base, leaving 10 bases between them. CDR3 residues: CASSLTGVGTDTQYF. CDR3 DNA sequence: TGTGCCAGCAGCTTAACGGGGGTCGGCACAGATACGCAGTATTTT.

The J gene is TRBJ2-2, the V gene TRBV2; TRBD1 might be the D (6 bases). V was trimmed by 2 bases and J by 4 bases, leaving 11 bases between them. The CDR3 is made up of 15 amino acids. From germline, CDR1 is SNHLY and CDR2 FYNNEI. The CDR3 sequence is CASSERGLVTGELFF. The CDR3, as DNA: TGTGCCAGCAGTGAAAGGGGGTTAGTCACCGGGGAGCTGTTTTTT.

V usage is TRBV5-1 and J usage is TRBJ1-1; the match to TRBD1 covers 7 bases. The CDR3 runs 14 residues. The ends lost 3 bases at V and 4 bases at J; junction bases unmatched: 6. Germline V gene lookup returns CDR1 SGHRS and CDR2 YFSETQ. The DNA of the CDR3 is TGCGCCAGCAGCTCTTCAGGGGGTAGCACTGAAGCTTTCTTT. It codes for CASSSSGGSTEAFF. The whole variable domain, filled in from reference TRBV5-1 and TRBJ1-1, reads KAGVTQTPRYLIKTRGQQVTLSCSPISGHRSVSWYQQTPGQGLQFLFEYFSETQRNKGNFPGRFSGRQFSNSRSEMNVSTLELGDSALYLCASSSSGGSTEAFFGQGTRLTVV.

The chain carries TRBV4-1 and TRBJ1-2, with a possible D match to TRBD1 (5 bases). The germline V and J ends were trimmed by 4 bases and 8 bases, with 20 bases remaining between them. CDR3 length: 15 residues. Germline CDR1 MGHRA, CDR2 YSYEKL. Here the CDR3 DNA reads TGCGCCAGCAGCCTTCAGGCGGGAGGGGCTGGGGGCTACACCTTC. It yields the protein CASSLQAGGAGGYTF.

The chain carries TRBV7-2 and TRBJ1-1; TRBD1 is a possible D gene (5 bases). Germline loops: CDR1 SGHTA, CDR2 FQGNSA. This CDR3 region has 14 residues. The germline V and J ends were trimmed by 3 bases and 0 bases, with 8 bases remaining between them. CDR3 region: CASSFGGVNTEAFF. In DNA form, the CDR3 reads TGTGCCAGCAGCTTTGGGGGGGTGAACACTGAAGCTTTCTTT.

The CDR3 reads CSVGGTGGSYGYTF. In DNA, the CDR3 is TGCAGCGTTGGGGGGACAGGGGGCAGTTATGGCTACACCTTC. V and J are TRBV29-1 and TRBJ1-2; 12 nucleotides line up with TRBD1. Germline CDR1 reads SQVTM; CDR2 reads ANQGSEA. The CDR3 is made up of 14 amino acids. After removal of 4 bases from V and 5 bases from J, the junction contained 5 bases not matched to a gene.

The CDR3 coding sequence is TGTGCCAGCAGTGGGGGGACGTATAATTCACCCCTCCACTTT. The encoded protein is CASSGGTYNSPLHF. The chain recombines TRBV27 with TRBJ1-6; D might be TRBD1 (5 bases). The germline gives CDR1 MNHEY, CDR2 SMNVEV (reference sequence). The V gene lost 5 bases and the J gene lost 4 bases, with 9 bases spanning the gap. The CDR3 spans 14 residues.

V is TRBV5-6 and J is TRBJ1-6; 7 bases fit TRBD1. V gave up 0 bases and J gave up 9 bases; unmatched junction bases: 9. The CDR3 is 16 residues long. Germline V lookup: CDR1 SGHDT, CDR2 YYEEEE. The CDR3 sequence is CASSLGQGRISSPLHF. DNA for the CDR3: TGTGCCAGCAGCTTGGGACAGGGACGAATATCTTCACCCCTCCACTTT.